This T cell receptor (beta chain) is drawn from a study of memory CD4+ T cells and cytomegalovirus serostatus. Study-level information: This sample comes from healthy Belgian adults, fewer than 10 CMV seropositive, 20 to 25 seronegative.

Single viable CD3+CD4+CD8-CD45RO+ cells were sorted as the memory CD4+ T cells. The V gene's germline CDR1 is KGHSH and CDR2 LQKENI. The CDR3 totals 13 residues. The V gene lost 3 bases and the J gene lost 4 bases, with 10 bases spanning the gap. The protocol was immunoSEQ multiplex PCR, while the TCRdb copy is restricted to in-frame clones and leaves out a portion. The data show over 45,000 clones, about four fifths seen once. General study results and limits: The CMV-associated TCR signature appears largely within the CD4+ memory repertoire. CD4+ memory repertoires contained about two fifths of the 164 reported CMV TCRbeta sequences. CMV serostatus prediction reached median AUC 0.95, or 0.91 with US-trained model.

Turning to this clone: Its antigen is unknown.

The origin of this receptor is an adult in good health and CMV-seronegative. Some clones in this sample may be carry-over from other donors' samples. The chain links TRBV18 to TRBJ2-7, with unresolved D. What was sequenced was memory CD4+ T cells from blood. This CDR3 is CASSPIAGYEQYF. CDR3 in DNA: TGTGCCAGCTCACCCATCGCCGGGTACGAGCAGTACTTC.